A single sample gave rise to the 8 T cell receptor beta chains below, sequenced in a study of cytomegalovirus exposure and HLA in healthy donors. Repertoires were generated with immunoSEQ multiplex PCR, while TCRdb's copy carries only in-frame clones and drops some. The sample has roughly 180,000 clones, around nine tenths seen once. Sample: PBMCs. The receptors here all came from a man aged 25 to 45 in good health and CMV-seropositive.

There are a few counts of this clone. The chain combines TRBV7-2 with TRBJ2-7; maybe TRBD2 (5 bases). This CDR3 has 13 amino acids. Trimming cost V 0 bases and J 5 bases, with 8 bases left between them. Germline V gene lookup returns CDR1 SGHTA and CDR2 FQGNSA. The CDR3, as DNA: TGTGCCAGCAGCTTAGCAGCTAGCAACGAGCAGTACTTC. This codes for CASSLAASNEQYF.

This sequence joins TRBV5-1 and TRBJ2-7; 8 nucleotides line up with TRBD1. Per germline, CDR1 SGHRS and CDR2 YFSETQ. CDR3 length: 15 amino acids. Germline trimming cut 4 bases from V and 7 bases from J; bases unmatched to any gene: 13. The CDR3 nucleotides read TGCGCCAGCAGCCCGGACAGGGATCGGGTCTTGGAGCAGTACTTC. The encoded protein is CASSPDRDRVLEQYF.

For this clone: The junction departs from the called germline gene at one end, perhaps through a read error. V is TRBV27 and J is TRBJ1-3; D unclear. Germline values: CDR1 MNHEY, CDR2 SMNVEV (reference sequence). The CDR3 sequence is 9 residues long. The CDR3 region has the DNA TGTGCCAGCAGTGGACCAGGCCCTTTT. Its protein is CASSGPGPF.

V is TRBV7-2 and J is TRBJ1-2; D not resolved. The V gene's germline CDR1 is SGHTA and CDR2 FQGNSA. This CDR3 is built from 13 residues. Deletions cut 2 bases from V and 2 bases from J, with 6 bases between. The DNA of the CDR3 is TGTGCCAGCAGCTTATGGCGGAACTATGGCTACACCTTC. Protein product: CASSLWRNYGYTF.

The sample holds a few counts of this clone. The chain uses TRBV7-6 and TRBJ1-2; 8 nucleotides match TRBD1. This CDR3 is built from 15 residues. Germline loops: CDR1 SGHVS, CDR2 FNYEAQ. With 5 bases clipped from V and 7 bases from J, the junction kept 12 bases outside the gene matches. The CDR3 DNA reads TGTGCCAGCAGCCCCCAGACAGGGGAGTTCGGTGGCTACACCTTC. It specifies CASSPQTGEFGGYTF.

J is TRBJ2-7 and V is TRBV27; TRBD2 agrees at 8 bases. J was trimmed by 9 bases and V by 6 bases; bases with no gene match: 13. From germline, CDR1 is MNHEY and CDR2 SMNVEV (reference sequence). CDR3 length: 14 residues. The CDR3 DNA sequence: TGTGCCAGCAGGCCTACTTCGGGAGGGCCAAGGCAGTACTTC. Encoded protein: CASRPTSGGPRQYF.

This clone came up once. The chain links TRBV13 to TRBJ2-7, with 8 nucleotides matching TRBD1. The V gene's germline CDR1 is PRHDT and CDR2 FYEKMQ (reference sequence). The CDR3 totals 15 residues. Trimming took 5 bases from V and 4 from J; bases not matched to a gene: 10. CDR3: CASSQGTGLPYEQYF. CDR3 nucleotide sequence: TGTGCCAGCAGCCAAGGGACAGGCCTACCATACGAGCAGTACTTC.

This clone was observed a few times. The chain's CDR3 is CASSRDRVNYGYTF. The CDR3 DNA sequence: TGTGCCAGCAGCCGGGACAGGGTGAACTATGGCTACACCTTC. The chain combines TRBV5-6 with TRBJ1-2; TRBD1 agrees at 9 bases. V shed 4 bases, J shed 2 bases, and the junction held 3 bases outside the gene matches. This CDR3 region has 14 residues. The germline V gene has CDR1 SGHDT and CDR2 YYEEEE. The variable domain in full, with the rest retrieved from reference TRBV5-6 and TRBJ1-2, is DAGVTQSPTHLIKTRGQQVTLRCSPKSGHDTVSWYQQALGQGPQFIFQYYEEEERQRGNFPDRFSGHQFPNYSSELNVNALLLGDSALYLCASSRDRVNYGYTFGSGTRLTVV.